The present entry profiles one T cell receptor beta chain with its context. Its specificity is not known. The germline V gene encodes CDR1 MNHEY and CDR2 SVGAGI. Trimming stripped 2 bases from V and 7 bases from J, with 12 bases between. The CDR3 is made up of 13 amino acids. Repertoires were generated with immunoSEQ multiplex PCR, while TCRdb's copy carries only in-frame clones and drops some. The sample carries a few million clones, approximately 95% recorded once. This specimen comes from a study of shared clonotypes between healthy human individuals. Study results and caveats: The low donor count limited represented genetic and exposure-history diversity. Clonotype sharing among donors, it was expected, would be affected by sequencing depth.

The chain carries TRBV6-5 and TRBJ2-7; the D is unclear. The receptor was derived from a man between 18 and 35 years old in good health. Some clones in this sample may be carry-over from other donors' samples. What was sequenced was naive CD4+ T cells from PBMCs. Subset meaning: CD45RA+ positively selected. CDR3 residues: CASSYRAQAEQYF. CDR3 nucleotides: TGTGCCAGCAGTTACAGGGCCCAAGCAGAGCAGTACTTC.